Below are 26 T cell receptor beta chains sequenced from a single sample in a study of blood T cells in healthy people across ages. It was with a sample-barcoded 5' primer and a J-beta primer mix that a second PCR of about 7 to 12 cycles was run. TCRdb re-analysed the 5' RACE reads in MiXCR, keeping a single row per CDR3 protein. The data contain approximately 850,000 distinct CDR3 sequences, roughly 44% of them singletons. Material for sequencing was blood. These receptor sequences come from a man in his sixties in good health.

This clonotype has just a few counts. The chain couples TRBV20-1 to TRBJ1-2; D unresolved. Germline assignment: CDR1 DFQATT and CDR2 SNEGSKA (reference sequence). V was shortened by 3 bases and J by 2 bases, with 10 bases between the two germline ends. The CDR3 sequence is 13 residues long. The CDR3 nucleotides are TGCAGTGCTAGGCAGGACCTAAACTATGGCTACACCTTC. It encodes CSARQDLNYGYTF.

V gene TRBV2 combines with J gene TRBJ1-2; 7 bases align to TRBD1. After removal of 7 bases from V and 2 bases from J, the junction contained 1 base not matched to a gene. The CDR3 contains 12 residues. Germline assignment: CDR1 SNHLY and CDR2 FYNNEI. The CDR3 nucleotides are TGTGCCAGCAACAGGGGAAACTATGGCTACACCTTC. It encodes CASNRGNYGYTF.

This rearrangement joins TRBV6-2 or TRBV6-3 to TRBJ2-7; possibly TRBD2 for D (6 bases). The CDR3 has 14 amino acids. Looked up from germline, CDR1 is MNHEY and CDR2 is SVGEGT. V was trimmed by 5 bases and J by 1 base, leaving 12 bases between them. This CDR3 reads CASSDPGTSYEQYF. The CDR3 region has the DNA TGTGCCAGCAGTGATCCCGGGACTTCCTACGAGCAGTACTTC.

The chain's CDR3 is CASSKPLAGGSDTQYF. The CDR3 DNA is TGTGCCAGCAGCAAACCCCTAGCGGGGGGTTCAGATACGCAGTATTTT. The chain carries TRBV9 and TRBJ2-3; 11 bases are a match to TRBD2. Losses at the gene ends were 4 bases for V and 4 bases for J; bases not matched to a gene: 8. This CDR3 contains 16 residues. CDR1 and CDR2 (germline): SGDLS, YYNGEE.

This sequence joins TRBV20-1 and TRBJ1-1; 8 nucleotides align to TRBD1. Germline CDR1 is DFQATT and CDR2 is SNEGSKA (reference sequence). V trimming: 5 bases; J trimming: 0 bases; junction bases outside the gene matches: 2. The CDR3 consists of 13 residues. This CDR3 reads CSADRGMNTEAFF. The CDR3 DNA reads TGCAGTGCTGACAGGGGAATGAACACTGAAGCTTTCTTT.

V usage is TRBV7-2 and J usage is TRBJ1-6, with 8 bases aligning to TRBD1. V gave up 1 base and J gave up 9 bases; unmatched junction bases: 8. Germline V gene sequence: CDR1 SGHTA, CDR2 FQGNSA. The CDR3 length is 16 residues. CDR3 in DNA: TGTGCCAGCAGCTTAGTTCAGGGGGCAAGTCGTTCACCCCTCCACTTT. Encoded protein: CASSLVQGASRSPLHF. The full variable domain, in which reference TRBV7-2 and TRBJ1-6 provide the parts outside the CDR3, is GAGVSQSPSNKVTEKGKDVELRCDPISGHTALYWYRQSLGQGLEFLIYFQGNSAPDKSGLPSDRFSAERTGGSVSTLTIQRTQQEDSAVYLCASSLVQGASRSPLHFGNGTRLTVT.

CDR3 sequence reads: CASSPPETGGHTEAFF. CDR3 DNA: TGTGCCAGCTCACCCCCCGAGACAGGGGGCCACACTGAAGCTTTCTTT. This chain connects TRBV18 to TRBJ1-1; 10 bases fit TRBD1. Trimming at V came to 3 bases and at J to 3 bases, leaving 7 bases not matched to a gene. Germline CDR1 KGHSH, CDR2 LQKENI. This CDR3 has 16 amino acids.

The V and J genes are TRBV7-8 and TRBJ1-5; D is unresolved. Trimming pared 1 base from V and 6 bases from J, leaving 10 bases between. The germline CDR1 and CDR2 sequences are SGHVS and FQNEAQ. The CDR3 runs to 14 residues. The CDR3 coding sequence is TGTGCCAGCAGCTTAGGGTGGGATGCTCAGCCCCAGCATTTT. Protein sequence: CASSLGWDAQPQHF.

The chain links TRBV6-6 to TRBJ2-1; the match to TRBD2 covers 11 bases. With V trimmed by 6 bases and J by 7 bases, 11 bases remained unmatched. The CDR3 is 16 amino acids. In germline, CDR1 is MNHNY, CDR2 SVGAGI (reference sequence). CDR3 bases: TGTGCCAGCAGCACCGCAGTAGCGGGGGGGCGGAATGAGCAGTTCTTC. It encodes CASSTAVAGGRNEQFF.

The chain has TRBV3-1 and TRBJ2-3; TRBD2 might be the D (5 bases). The V gene's germline CDR1 is LGHDT and CDR2 YNNKEL (reference sequence). V lost 4 bases, J lost 10 bases, and 15 bases lay in between. The length of the CDR3 is 13 residues. The DNA for the CDR3 is TGTGCCAGCAGCCCCCCTAGGATGGAGGCGCAGTATTTT. This encodes CASSPPRMEAQYF.

The rearrangement joins TRBV20-1 to TRBJ2-5, with 7 nucleotides matching TRBD1. The V segment lost 1 base and the J segment 2 bases; nucleotides outside the gene matches: 7. Germline loops: CDR1 DFQATT, CDR2 SNEGSKA (reference sequence). The CDR3 length is 15 residues. In nucleotides, the CDR3 is TGCAGTGCTAGAGGGGGACAGACTAATCAAGAGACCCAGTACTTC. It yields the protein CSARGGQTNQETQYF.

This clonotype has more than one count but fewer than ten. The chain combines TRBV3-1 with TRBJ2-7; D is ambiguous. Germline CDR1 LGHDT, CDR2 YNNKEL (reference sequence). The CDR3 runs to 12 residues. The germline V and J ends were trimmed by 0 bases and 11 bases, with 11 bases remaining between them. DNA for the CDR3: TGTGCCAGCAGCCAAGATGAAAGGGTCAAGTACTTC. Protein sequence: CASSQDERVKYF.

Points on this clonotype: The junction does not match germline at one end; this may be a read error. The rearrangement links TRBV4-3 to TRBJ1-2, with D hard to call. Germline V gives CDR1 LGHNA, CDR2 YSLEER. The CDR3 has 16 amino acids. CDR3 in amino acids: CSSSLAYTDWDYGYTF. CDR3 DNA sequence: TGCTCCAGCAGCCTAGCCTACACGGATTGGGACTATGGCTACACCTTC.

The rearrangement uses TRBV12-3 or TRBV12-4 and TRBJ1-2; the match to TRBD1 covers 7 bases. There are 14 residues in the CDR3. V trimming: 5 bases; J trimming: 5 bases; junction bases outside the gene matches: 8. The CDR3 DNA is TGTGCCAGCAGTCCGACAGGGTTGGGGTATGGCTACACCTTC. Its translation is CASSPTGLGYGYTF.

The chain combines TRBV2 with TRBJ1-5; D ambiguous. CDR3 length equals 16 residues. Looked up from germline, CDR1 is SNHLY and CDR2 is FYNNEI. V was clipped by 4 bases and J by 0 bases, with 13 bases between them. CDR3 DNA sequence: TGTGCCAGCAGTGCTGAGGGCGCAGATAGCAATCAGCCCCAGCATTTT. It translates to CASSAEGADSNQPQHF.

This clonotype was counted many times. The rearrangement joins TRBV15 to TRBJ2-1, with 15 positions matching TRBD2. Germline V gene lookup returns CDR1 LNHNV and CDR2 YYDKDF (reference sequence). V was pared by 1 base and J by 8 bases, with 3 bases of the junction left unmatched. The CDR3 is 16 amino acids. For the CDR3, the DNA is TGTGCCACCAGCAGAGGGACTAGCGGGGGGGCCGATGAGCAGTTCTTC. Its protein product is CATSRGTSGGADEQFF. Drawing the rest from reference TRBV15 and TRBJ2-1, the complete variable domain is DAMVIQNPRYQVTQFGKPVTLSCSQTLNHNVMYWYQQKSSQAPKLLFHYYDKDFNNEADTPDNFQSRRPNTSFCFLDIRSPGLGDTAMYLCATSRGTSGGADEQFFGPGTRLTVL.

The chain links TRBV7-9 to TRBJ1-1; no reliable D call. Germline V gene lookup returns CDR1 SEHNR and CDR2 FQNEAQ (reference sequence). The CDR3 contains 13 residues. The ends were cut back, 5 bases at V and 2 bases at J, with 9 bases in the middle. CDR3 nucleotides: TGTGCCAGCAGCGGAAAGGCCAACACTGAAGCTTTCTTT. Translating gives CASSGKANTEAFF.

This clonotype was counted once. The chain employs TRBV3-1 and TRBJ2-4; TRBD2 matches 12 bases. J was trimmed by 2 bases and V by 3 bases; bases with no gene match: 5. Germline CDR1 reads LGHDT; CDR2 reads YNNKEL (reference sequence). The CDR3 totals 17 residues. CDR3 DNA sequence: TGTGCCAGCAGCCACGGACTAGCGGGGCGGACCAAAAACATTCAGTACTTC. Translating gives CASSHGLAGRTKNIQYF.

This clonotype was detected a few times. V and J are TRBV7-2 and TRBJ2-2; 9 positions agree with TRBD2. Per germline, CDR1 SGHTA and CDR2 FQGNSA. CDR3 length equals 16 residues. Trimming cost V 0 bases and J 6 bases; bases outside gene matches: 5. The chain's CDR3 is CASSLAIAGVAGELFF. CDR3 in DNA: TGTGCCAGCAGCTTAGCGATAGCGGGGGTTGCCGGGGAGCTGTTTTTT. Full variable domain (missing parts from reference TRBV7-2 and TRBJ2-2): GAGVSQSPSNKVTEKGKDVELRCDPISGHTALYWYRQSLGQGLEFLIYFQGNSAPDKSGLPSDRFSAERTGGSVSTLTIQRTQQEDSAVYLCASSLAIAGVAGELFFGEGSRLTVL.

The J gene is TRBJ1-1, the V gene TRBV11-2, with D hard to call. Germline V CDR1 and CDR2: SGHAT, FQNNGV. Trimming cost V 4 bases and J 5 bases, with 11 bases left between them. The CDR3 totals 13 residues. CDR3 residues: CASSSESVTEAFF. CDR3 nucleotide sequence: TGTGCCAGCAGCTCGGAGTCGGTAACTGAAGCTTTCTTT.

This clonotype was observed a few times. The CDR3 DNA sequence: TGCAGTGCTAGAGATCAAGCAGCGGGAAATGAAAAACTGTTTTTT. Protein: CSARDQAAGNEKLFF. The chain uses TRBV20-1 and TRBJ1-4; unclear D gene. This CDR3 comprises 15 residues. The germline gives CDR1 DFQATT, CDR2 SNEGSKA (reference sequence). V was shortened by 0 bases and J by 5 bases, with 13 bases between the two germline ends.

This clonotype was detected many times. The V and J genes are TRBV20-1 and TRBJ2-7; weak D call: TRBD2 (5 bases). Germline CDR1 DFQATT, CDR2 SNEGSKA (reference sequence). The CDR3 consists of 12 residues. V lost 0 bases and J 5 bases, leaving 8 bases between the germline ends. The CDR3 region has the DNA TGCAGTGCTAGAGAAGGGAGCCACGAGCAGTACTTC. Protein: CSAREGSHEQYF.

This chain connects TRBV3-1 to TRBJ2-4, with TRBD1 matching over 7 bases. The CDR3 covers 15 residues. Trimming removed 1 base from V and 6 bases from J; junction bases left unmatched: 6. Germline lookup yields CDR1 LGHDT and CDR2 YNNKEL (reference sequence). The CDR3 sequence is CASSQAWTGTNIQYF. In nucleotides, the CDR3 is TGTGCCAGCAGCCAAGCTTGGACAGGCACAAACATTCAGTACTTC.

This clonotype occurred once. The CDR3 nucleotides are TGTGCCAGCAGTTCAAGCCACGAGCAGTACTTC. Residues: CASSSSHEQYF. The genes are TRBV28 and TRBJ2-7; no reliable D call. V dropped 4 bases and J dropped 5 bases, with 6 bases sitting between them. The germline V gene encodes CDR1 MDHEN and CDR2 SYDVKM. The CDR3 runs to 11 residues.

The DNA of the CDR3 is TGCGCCAGCAGCGTGACAGGGACCTCCTACGAGCAGTACTTC. It yields the protein CASSVTGTSYEQYF. The rearrangement joins TRBV5-1 to TRBJ2-7; TRBD1 matches 7 bases. CDR3 length: 14 amino acids. V was pared by 4 bases and J by 0 bases, with 4 bases of the junction left unmatched. Looked up from germline, CDR1 is SGHRS and CDR2 is YFSETQ.

The chain combines TRBV5-1 with TRBJ2-1, with 13 bases lining up with TRBD2. Trimming at V came to 2 bases and at J to 5 bases, leaving 7 bases not matched to a gene. The CDR3 contains 17 residues. CDR1 is SGHRS and CDR2 is YFSETQ in the germline V gene. This CDR3 reads CASSFSPGLAGNNEQFF. The CDR3 coding sequence is TGCGCCAGCAGCTTCTCACCGGGACTAGCGGGGAACAATGAGCAGTTCTTC.